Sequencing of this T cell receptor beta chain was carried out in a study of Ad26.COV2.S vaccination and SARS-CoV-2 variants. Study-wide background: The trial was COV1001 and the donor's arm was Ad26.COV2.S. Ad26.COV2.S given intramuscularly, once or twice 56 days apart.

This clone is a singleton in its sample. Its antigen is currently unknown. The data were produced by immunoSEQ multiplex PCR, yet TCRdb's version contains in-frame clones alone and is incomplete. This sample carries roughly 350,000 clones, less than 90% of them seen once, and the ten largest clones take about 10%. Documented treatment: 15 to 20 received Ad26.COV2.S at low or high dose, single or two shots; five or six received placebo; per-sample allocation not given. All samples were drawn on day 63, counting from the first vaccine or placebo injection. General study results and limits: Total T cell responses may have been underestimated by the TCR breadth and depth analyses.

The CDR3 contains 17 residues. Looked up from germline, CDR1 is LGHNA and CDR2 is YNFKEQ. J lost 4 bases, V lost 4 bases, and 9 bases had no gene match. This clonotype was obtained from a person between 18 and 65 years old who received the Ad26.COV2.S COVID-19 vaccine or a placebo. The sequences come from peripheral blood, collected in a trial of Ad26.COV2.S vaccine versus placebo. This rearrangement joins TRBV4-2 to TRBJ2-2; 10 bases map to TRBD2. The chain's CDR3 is CASSLEERGGVTGELFF. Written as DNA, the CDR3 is TGTGCCAGCAGCCTGGAGGAGCGGGGGGGCGTCACCGGGGAGCTGTTTTTT.